Listed below are T cell receptor beta chains from one sample, sequenced in a study of blood T cell repertoires in COVID-19. Libraries were prepared by immunoSEQ multiplex PCR; TCRdb keeps only in-frame clonotypes and omits some of them. The sample comprises about 440,000 clones, 70% to 90% of which are singletons, and about 12% rests with the top ten. Sequenced: peripheral blood. The receptor set was obtained from a woman between 50 and 59 years old with COVID-19, enrolled during active disease. Each CDR3 is given with its conserved first and last residue. Fields, in order: V gene, J gene, CDR3 length, CDR3 protein.

TRBV3-1/TRBV3-2	TRBJ1-6	17	CASSQSPGGADNSPLHF
TRBV9	TRBJ2-7	13	CASSVTTAAEQYF
TRBV10-3	TRBJ1-1	16	CAISELLDSKNTEAFF
TRBV5-1	TRBJ1-2	14	CASRAQVGEEGYTF
TRBV5-4	TRBJ1-2	13	CASSYDRGNGYTF
TRBV10-3	TRBJ2-7	12	CASGQGSYEQYF
TRBV5-1	TRBJ2-3	17	CASSEGGSGGSSDTQYF
TRBV3-1/TRBV3-2	TRBJ2-7	14	CASSLVQGAYEQYF
TRBV6-5	TRBJ2-7	14	CASRNSHSSYEQYF
TRBV19	TRBJ2-2	15	CASSLPTGKTGELFF
TRBV9	TRBJ1-2	13	CASGAGRAGGYTF